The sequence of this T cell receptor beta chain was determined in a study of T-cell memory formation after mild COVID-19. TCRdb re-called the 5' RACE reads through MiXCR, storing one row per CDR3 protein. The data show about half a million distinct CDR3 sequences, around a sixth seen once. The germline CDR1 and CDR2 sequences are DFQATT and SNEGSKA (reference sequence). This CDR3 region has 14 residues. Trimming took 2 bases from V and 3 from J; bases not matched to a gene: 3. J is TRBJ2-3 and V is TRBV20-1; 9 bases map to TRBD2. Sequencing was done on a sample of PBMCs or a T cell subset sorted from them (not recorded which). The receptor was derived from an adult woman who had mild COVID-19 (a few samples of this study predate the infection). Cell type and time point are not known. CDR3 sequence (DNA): TGCAGTGCTAGACTAGCGGGGAGAACAGATACGCAGTATTTT. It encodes CSARLAGRTDTQYF.